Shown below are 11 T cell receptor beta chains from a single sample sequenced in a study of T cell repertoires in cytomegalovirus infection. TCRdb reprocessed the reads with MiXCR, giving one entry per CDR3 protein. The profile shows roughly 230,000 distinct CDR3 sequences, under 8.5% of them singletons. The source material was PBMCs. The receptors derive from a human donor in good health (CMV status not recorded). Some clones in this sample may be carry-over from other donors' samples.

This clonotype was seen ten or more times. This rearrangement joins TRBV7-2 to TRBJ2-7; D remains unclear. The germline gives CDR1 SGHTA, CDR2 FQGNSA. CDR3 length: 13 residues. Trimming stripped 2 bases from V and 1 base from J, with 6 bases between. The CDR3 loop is CASSLLKSYEQYF. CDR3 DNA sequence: TGTGCCAGCAGCTTATTAAAGTCCTACGAGCAGTACTTC.

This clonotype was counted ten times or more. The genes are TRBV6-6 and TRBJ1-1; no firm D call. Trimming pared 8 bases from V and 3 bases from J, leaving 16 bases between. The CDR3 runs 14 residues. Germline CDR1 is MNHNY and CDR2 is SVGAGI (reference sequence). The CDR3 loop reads CASSRSVADTEAFF. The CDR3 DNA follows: TGTGCCAGCTCTAGGTCCGTTGCTGACACTGAAGCTTTCTTT.

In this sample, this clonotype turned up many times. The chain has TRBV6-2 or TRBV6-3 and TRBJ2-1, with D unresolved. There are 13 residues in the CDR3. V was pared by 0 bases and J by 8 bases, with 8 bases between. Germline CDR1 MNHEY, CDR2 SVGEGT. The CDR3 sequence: CASSYSGSYEQFF. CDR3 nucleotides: TGTGCCAGCAGTTACTCGGGAAGCTATGAGCAGTTCTTC.

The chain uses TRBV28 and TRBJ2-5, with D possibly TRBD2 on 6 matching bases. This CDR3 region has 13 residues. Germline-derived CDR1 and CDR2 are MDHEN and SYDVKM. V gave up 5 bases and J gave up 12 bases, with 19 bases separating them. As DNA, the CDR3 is TGTGCCAGCAGTAAGACTAGAACGTTCAGGAAGTACTTC. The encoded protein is CASSKTRTFRKYF.

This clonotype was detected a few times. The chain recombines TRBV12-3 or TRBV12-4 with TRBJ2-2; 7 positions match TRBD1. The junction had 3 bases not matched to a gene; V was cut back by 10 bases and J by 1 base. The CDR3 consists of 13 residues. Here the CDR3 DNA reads TGTGCCATCAGGACAGGGAACACCGGGGAGCTGTTTTTT. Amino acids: CAIRTGNTGELFF.

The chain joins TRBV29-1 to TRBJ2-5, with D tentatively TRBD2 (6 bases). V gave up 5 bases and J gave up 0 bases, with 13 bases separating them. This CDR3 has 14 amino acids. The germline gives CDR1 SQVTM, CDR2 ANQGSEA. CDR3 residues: CSVRLGYNQETQYF. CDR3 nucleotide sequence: TGCAGCGTTAGACTAGGATACAACCAAGAGACCCAGTACTTC.

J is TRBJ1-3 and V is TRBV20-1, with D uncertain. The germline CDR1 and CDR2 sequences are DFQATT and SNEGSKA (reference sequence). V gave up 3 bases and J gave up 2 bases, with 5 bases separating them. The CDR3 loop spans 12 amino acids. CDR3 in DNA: TGCAGTGCTAGTCGGCCTGGAAACACCATATATTTT. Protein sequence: CSASRPGNTIYF.

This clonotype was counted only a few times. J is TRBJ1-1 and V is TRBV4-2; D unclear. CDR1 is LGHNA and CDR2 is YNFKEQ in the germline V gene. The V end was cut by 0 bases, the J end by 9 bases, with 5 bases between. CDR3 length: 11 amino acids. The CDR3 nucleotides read TGTGCCAGCAGCCAAGAGACCCAAGCTTTCTTT. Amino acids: CASSQETQAFF.

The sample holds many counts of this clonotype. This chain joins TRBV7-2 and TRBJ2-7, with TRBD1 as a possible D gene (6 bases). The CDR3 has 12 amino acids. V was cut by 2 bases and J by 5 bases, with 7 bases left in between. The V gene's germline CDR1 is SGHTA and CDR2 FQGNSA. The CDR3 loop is CASSLNRDEQYF. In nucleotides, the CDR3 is TGTGCCAGCAGCTTAAACAGGGACGAGCAGTACTTC.

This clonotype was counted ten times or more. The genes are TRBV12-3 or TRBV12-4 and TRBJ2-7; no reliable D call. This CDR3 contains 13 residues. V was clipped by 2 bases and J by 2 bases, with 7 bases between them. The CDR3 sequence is CASSLSGTYEQYF. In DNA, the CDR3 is TGTGCCAGCAGTTTAAGTGGAACCTACGAGCAGTACTTC.

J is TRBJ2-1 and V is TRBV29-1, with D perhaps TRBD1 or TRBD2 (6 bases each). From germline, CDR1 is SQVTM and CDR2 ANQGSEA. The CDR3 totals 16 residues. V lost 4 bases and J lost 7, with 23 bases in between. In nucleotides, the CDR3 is TGCAGCGTTGGGGGGGACACCCGAAGGGGGGTAAATGAGCAGTTCTTC. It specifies CSVGGDTRRGVNEQFF.